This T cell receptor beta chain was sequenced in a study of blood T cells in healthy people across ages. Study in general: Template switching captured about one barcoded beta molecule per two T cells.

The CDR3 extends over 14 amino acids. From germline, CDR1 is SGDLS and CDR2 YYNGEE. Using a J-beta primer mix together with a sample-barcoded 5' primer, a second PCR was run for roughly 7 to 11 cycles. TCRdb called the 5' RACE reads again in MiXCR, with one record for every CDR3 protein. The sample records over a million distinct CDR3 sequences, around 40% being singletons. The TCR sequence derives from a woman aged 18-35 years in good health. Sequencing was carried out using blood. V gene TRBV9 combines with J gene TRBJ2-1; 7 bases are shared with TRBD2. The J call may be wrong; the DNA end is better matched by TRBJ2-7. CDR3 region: CASSGEGLYNEQYF. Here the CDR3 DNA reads TGTGCCAGCAGCGGGGAGGGACTCTACAATGAGCAGTACTTC.